The sequence of this T cell receptor beta chain was determined in a study of cytomegalovirus exposure and HLA in healthy donors. General study results and limits: High specificity and sensitivity for cytomegalovirus status were reported for the classifier. In vitro assays verified that three CMV-associated chains recognized CMV antigens specifically. Generally TCR sequences proved uncommon, though certain public TCRs appeared in numerous donors.

This clone was observed a single time. Its matching antigen is unknown. Other DNA sequences in this specimen translate into the identical CDR3. Separation from the roughly 670-subject first cohort characterized the roughly 110-subject validation cohort, to which the donors belonged. The assay was immunoSEQ multiplex PCR, and TCRdb's table has in-frame clones only and misses some. The repertoire consists of 200,000 to 250,000 clones, with less than 90% occurring once and the leading ten covering roughly 5.5%. This CDR3 region has 12 residues. V lost 6 bases and J lost 4, with 7 bases in between. Germline-derived CDR1 and CDR2 are MNHNS and SASEGT.

What was sequenced was PBMCs. The source of this sequence is a woman aged 18-29 years in good health and CMV-seronegative. The chain is built from TRBV6-1 and TRBJ1-5; no firm D call. The CDR3 DNA reads as TGTGCCAGCAGGGACGGAAATCAGCCCCAGCATTTT. It translates to CASRDGNQPQHF.